This T cell receptor beta chain is drawn from a study of T cell changes during pregnancy in multiple sclerosis. Sequencing used immunoSEQ multiplex PCR; TCRdb keeps in-frame clones, though not all of them. Altogether over 70,000 clones are present, over 80% being singletons, with the ten largest covering 3.5% to 4.5%. Germline V gives CDR1 LGHNA, CDR2 YNFKEQ. The CDR3 has 15 residues. The V end was cut by 5 bases, the J end by 6 bases, with 19 bases between. The J gene is TRBJ1-2, the V gene TRBV4-2, with D maybe TRBD1 (6 bases). This TCR was sampled from a female donor with multiple sclerosis, enrolled in a pregnancy study. Sequenced material: peripheral blood, taken in the first trimester of pregnancy. The CDR3 sequence: CASSIFGLGGDGYTF. The CDR3 nucleotides are TGTGCCAGCAGCATCTTTGGGTTAGGGGGAGATGGCTACACCTTC.